These 6 T cell receptor beta chains came from one sample sequenced in a study of shared clonotypes between healthy human individuals. Clones were read by immunoSEQ multiplex PCR, and TCRdb kept only the in-frame ones, dropping some. Among 2 million to 2.5 million clones listed, 93% were seen once. Specimen: naive CD4+ T cells from PBMCs. Subset reported: CD45RA+ positively selected. The origin of the receptors is a man in his late teens or twenties in good health. Some clones in this sample may be carry-over from other donors' samples.

This chain links TRBV4-1 with TRBJ2-5; 8 bases match TRBD2. Per the germline V gene, CDR1 is MGHRA and CDR2 is YSYEKL. CDR3 size: 16 residues. The trim removed 1 base at V and 5 bases at J, leaving 9 bases unmatched. This chain's CDR3 is CASSQVSGLGKETQYF. CDR3 DNA: TGCGCCAGCAGCCAAGTATCGGGACTAGGCAAGGAGACCCAGTACTTC.

CDR3 residues: CASRPGLAGTGELFF. The CDR3 bases are TGTGCCAGCAGACCGGGACTAGCGGGTACCGGGGAGCTGTTTTTT. The rearrangement joins TRBV9 to TRBJ2-2, with 12 bases lining up with TRBD2. CDR1 is SGDLS, CDR2 YYNGEE, per germline. This CDR3 contains 15 residues. V lost 5 bases, J lost 5 bases, and 4 bases stayed unmatched.

The genes are TRBV7-2 and TRBJ2-3, with D possibly matching TRBD2 (5 bases). The CDR3 totals 16 residues. The ends were cut back, 5 bases at V and 5 bases at J, with 20 bases in the middle. Looked up from germline, CDR1 is SGHTA and CDR2 is FQGNSA. This CDR3 reads CASSPPRRAGGDTQYF. CDR3 nucleotides: TGTGCCAGCAGCCCCCCGAGACGGGCTGGAGGAGATACGCAGTATTTT.

To note about this clone: The sample contains more than one DNA sequence encoding this CDR3. This chain uses TRBV9 with TRBJ2-3; weak D call: TRBD2 (5 bases). CDR3 length equals 14 residues. CDR1 is SGDLS, CDR2 YYNGEE, per germline. Trimming cost V 0 bases and J 4 bases, with 9 bases left between them. CDR3 in amino acids: CASSVGGLADTQYF. The CDR3 bases are TGTGCCAGCAGCGTAGGAGGGCTTGCAGATACGCAGTATTTT. Together with reference TRBV9 and TRBJ2-3, the CDR3 gives the full variable domain: DSGVTQTPKHLITATGQRVTLRCSPRSGDLSVYWYQQSLDQGLQFLIQYYNGEERAKGNILERFSAQQFPDLHSELNLSSLELGDSALYFCASSVGGLADTQYFGPGTRLTVL.

This clone appeared once. V usage is TRBV5-1 and J usage is TRBJ1-5; no definite D call. V gave up 2 bases and J gave up 2 bases, with 11 bases separating them. Germline assignment: CDR1 SGHRS and CDR2 YFSETQ. This CDR3 contains 15 residues. CDR3 protein: CASSLWGSGNQPQHF. The CDR3 nucleotides read TGCGCCAGCAGCTTATGGGGAAGTGGCAATCAGCCCCAGCATTTT. The complete variable domain, with remaining parts taken from reference TRBV5-1 and TRBJ1-5, reads KAGVTQTPRYLIKTRGQQVTLSCSPISGHRSVSWYQQTPGQGLQFLFEYFSETQRNKGNFPGRFSGRQFSNSRSEMNVSTLELGDSALYLCASSLWGSGNQPQHFGDGTRLSIL.

The chain is built from TRBV7-2 and TRBJ1-2, with D tentatively TRBD1 (6 bases). The CDR3 runs 15 residues. CDR1 and CDR2 from the germline V gene are SGHTA and FQGNSA. Between the trimmed V and J ends, which lost 4 bases and 5 bases, there was a span of 17 bases. CDR3 in DNA: TGTGCCAGCAGCTCCTATTTGACAGGAGGGTATGGCTACACCTTC. This codes for CASSSYLTGGYGYTF.